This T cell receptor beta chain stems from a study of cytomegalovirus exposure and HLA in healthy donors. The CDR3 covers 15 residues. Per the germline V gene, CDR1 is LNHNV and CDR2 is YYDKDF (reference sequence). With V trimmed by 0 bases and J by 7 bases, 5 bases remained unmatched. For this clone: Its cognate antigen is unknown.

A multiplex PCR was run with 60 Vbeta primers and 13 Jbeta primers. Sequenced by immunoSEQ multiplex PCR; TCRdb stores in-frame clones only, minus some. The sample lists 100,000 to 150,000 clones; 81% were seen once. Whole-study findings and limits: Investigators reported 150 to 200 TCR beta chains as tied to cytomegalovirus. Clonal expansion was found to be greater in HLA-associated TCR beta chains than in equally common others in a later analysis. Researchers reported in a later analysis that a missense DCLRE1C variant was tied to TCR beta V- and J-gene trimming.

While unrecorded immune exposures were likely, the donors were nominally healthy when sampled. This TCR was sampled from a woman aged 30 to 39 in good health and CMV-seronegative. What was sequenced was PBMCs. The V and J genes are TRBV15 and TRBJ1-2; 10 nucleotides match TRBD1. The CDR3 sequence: CATSRDLGDRGGYTF. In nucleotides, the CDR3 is TGTGCCACCAGCAGAGATCTCGGGGACAGGGGTGGCTACACCTTC.